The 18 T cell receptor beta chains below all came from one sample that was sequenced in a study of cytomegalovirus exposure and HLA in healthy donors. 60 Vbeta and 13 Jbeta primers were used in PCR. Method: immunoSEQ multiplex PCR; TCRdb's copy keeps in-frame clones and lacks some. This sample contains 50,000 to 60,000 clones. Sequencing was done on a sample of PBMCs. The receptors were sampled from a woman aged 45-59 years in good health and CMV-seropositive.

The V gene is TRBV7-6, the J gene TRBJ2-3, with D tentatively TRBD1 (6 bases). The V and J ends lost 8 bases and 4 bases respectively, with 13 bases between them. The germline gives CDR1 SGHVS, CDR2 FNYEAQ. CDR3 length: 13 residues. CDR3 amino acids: CASALQGADTQYF. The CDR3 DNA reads TGTGCCAGCGCACTACAGGGTGCAGATACGCAGTATTTT.

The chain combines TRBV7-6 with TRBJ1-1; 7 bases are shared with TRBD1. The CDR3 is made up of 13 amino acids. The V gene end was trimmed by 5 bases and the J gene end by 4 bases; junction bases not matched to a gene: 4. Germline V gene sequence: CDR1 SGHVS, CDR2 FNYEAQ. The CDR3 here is CASSLTGITEAFF. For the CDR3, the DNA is TGTGCCAGCAGCCTGACAGGGATCACTGAAGCTTTCTTT. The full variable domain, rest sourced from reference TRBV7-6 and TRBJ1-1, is GAGVSQSPRYKVTKRGQDVALRCDPISGHVSLYWYRQALGQGPEFLTYFNYEAQQDKSGLPNDRFSAERPEGSISTLTIQRTEQRDSAMYRCASSLTGITEAFFGQGTRLTVV.

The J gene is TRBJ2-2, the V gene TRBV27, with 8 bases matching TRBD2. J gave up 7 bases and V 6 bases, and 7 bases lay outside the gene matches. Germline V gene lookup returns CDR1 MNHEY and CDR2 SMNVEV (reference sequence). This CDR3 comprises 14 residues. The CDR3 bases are TGTGCCAGCAGGCTCGGGGGGGCCGTCGGGGAGCTGTTTTTT. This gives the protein CASRLGGAVGELFF.

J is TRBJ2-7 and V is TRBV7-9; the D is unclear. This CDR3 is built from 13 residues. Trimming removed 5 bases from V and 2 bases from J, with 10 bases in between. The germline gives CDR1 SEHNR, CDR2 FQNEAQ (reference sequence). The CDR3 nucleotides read TGTGCCAGCAGCACGTACAGTACCTACGAGCAGTACTTC. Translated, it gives CASSTYSTYEQYF.

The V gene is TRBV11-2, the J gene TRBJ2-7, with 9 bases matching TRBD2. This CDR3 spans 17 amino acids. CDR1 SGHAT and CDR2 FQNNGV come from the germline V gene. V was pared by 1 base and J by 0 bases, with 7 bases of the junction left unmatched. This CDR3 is CASSLGSGGRSSYEQYF. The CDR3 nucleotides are TGTGCCAGCAGCTTAGGTAGCGGGGGACGGAGCTCCTACGAGCAGTACTTC.

CDR3 region: CASQNRGNQPQHF. CDR3 coding DNA: TGTGCCTCGCAAAACAGGGGCAATCAGCCCCAGCATTTT. The V gene is TRBV28, the J gene TRBJ1-5; possibly TRBD1 for D (6 bases). The CDR3 consists of 13 residues. Per germline, CDR1 MDHEN and CDR2 SYDVKM. Trimming left V 11 bases short and J 2 bases short, with 13 bases between.

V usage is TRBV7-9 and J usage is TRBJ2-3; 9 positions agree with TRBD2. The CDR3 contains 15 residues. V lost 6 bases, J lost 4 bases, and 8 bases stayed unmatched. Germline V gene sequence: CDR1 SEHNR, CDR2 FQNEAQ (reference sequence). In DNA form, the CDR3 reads TGTGCCAGCAGTTGGAGGGCGGGAGGGGCAGATACGCAGTATTTT. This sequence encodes CASSWRAGGADTQYF.

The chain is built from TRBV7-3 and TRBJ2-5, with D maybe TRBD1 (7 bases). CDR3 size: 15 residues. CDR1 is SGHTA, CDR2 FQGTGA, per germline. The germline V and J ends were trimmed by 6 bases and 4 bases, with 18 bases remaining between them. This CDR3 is CASSNSGGIGETQYF. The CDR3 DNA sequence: TGTGCCAGCAGTAATTCAGGGGGGATAGGAGAGACCCAGTACTTC.

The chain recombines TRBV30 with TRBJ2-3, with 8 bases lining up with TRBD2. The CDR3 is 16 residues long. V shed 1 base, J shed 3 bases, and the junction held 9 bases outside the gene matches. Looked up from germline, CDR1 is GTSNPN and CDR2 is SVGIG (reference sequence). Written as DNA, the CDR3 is TGTGCCTGGAGTGCTGCCCGGGGCGGGAGGACAGATACGCAGTATTTT. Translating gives CAWSAARGGRTDTQYF.

The CDR3 loop reads CASSYQTGLSGNTIYF. CDR3 bases: TGTGCCAGCAGCTACCAGACAGGGCTGAGTGGAAACACCATATATTTT. The chain combines TRBV7-2 with TRBJ1-3; 7 bases match TRBD1. V gave up 4 bases and J gave up 3 bases; unmatched junction bases: 9. The CDR3 extends over 16 amino acids. From germline, CDR1 is SGHTA and CDR2 FQGNSA.

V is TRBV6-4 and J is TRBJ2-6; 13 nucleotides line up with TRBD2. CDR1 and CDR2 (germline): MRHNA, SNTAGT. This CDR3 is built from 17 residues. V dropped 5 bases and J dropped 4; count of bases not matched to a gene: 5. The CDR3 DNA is TGTGCCAGCAGTAGACTAGCGGGAGGATCCGGGGCCAACGTCCTGACTTTC. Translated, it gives CASSRLAGGSGANVLTF.

The CDR3 bases are TGCAGCGTTGAAGGCAAATTCAGGGCCGATGAGCAGTTCTTC. Translating it yields CSVEGKFRADEQFF. V gene TRBV29-1 combines with J gene TRBJ2-1; tentative D call: TRBD1 (5 bases). Trimming stripped 1 base from V and 8 bases from J, with 15 bases between. CDR1 is SQVTM, CDR2 ANQGSEA, per germline. This CDR3 is 14 amino acids long.

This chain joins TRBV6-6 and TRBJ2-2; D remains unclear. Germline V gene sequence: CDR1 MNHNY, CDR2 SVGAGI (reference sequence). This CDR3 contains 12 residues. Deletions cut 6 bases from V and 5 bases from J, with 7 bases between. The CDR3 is CASSPRTGELFF. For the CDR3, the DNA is TGTGCCAGCAGCCCGAGGACCGGGGAGCTGTTTTTT.

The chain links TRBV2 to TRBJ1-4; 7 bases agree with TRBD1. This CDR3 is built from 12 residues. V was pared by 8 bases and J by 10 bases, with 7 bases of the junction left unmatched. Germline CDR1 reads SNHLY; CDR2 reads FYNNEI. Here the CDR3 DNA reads TGTGCCAGCCAGGGGGTGACGGGAAAACTGTTTTTT. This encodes CASQGVTGKLFF. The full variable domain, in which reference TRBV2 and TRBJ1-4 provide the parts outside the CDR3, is EPEVTQTPSHQVTQMGQEVILRCVPISNHLYFYWYRQILGQKVEFLVSFYNNEISEKSEIFDDQFSVERPDGSNFTLKIRSTKLEDSAMYFCASQGVTGKLFFGSGTQLSVL.

For the CDR3, the DNA is TGCGCCAGCAGCTTGGTCGGGGGGTCCTACGAGCAGTACTTC. It encodes CASSLVGGSYEQYF. The chain has TRBV5-1 and TRBJ2-5; 7 nucleotides line up with TRBD2. The J call may be in error: the DNA end matches TRBJ2-7 better. The CDR3 spans 14 residues. Germline V gives CDR1 SGHRS, CDR2 YFSETQ.

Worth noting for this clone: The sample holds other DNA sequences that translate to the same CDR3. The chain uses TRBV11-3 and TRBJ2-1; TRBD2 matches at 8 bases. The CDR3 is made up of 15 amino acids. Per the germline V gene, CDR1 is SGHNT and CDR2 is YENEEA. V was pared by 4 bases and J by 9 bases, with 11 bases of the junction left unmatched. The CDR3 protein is CASSWGGGRSGEQFF. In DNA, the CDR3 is TGTGCCAGCAGCTGGGGGGGCGGGAGGAGCGGTGAGCAGTTCTTC.

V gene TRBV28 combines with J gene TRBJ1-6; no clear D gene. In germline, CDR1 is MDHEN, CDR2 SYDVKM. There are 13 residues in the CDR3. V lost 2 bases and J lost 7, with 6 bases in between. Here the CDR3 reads CASSLLLNSPLHF. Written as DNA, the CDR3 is TGTGCCAGCAGTTTACTCTTGAATTCACCCCTCCACTTT.

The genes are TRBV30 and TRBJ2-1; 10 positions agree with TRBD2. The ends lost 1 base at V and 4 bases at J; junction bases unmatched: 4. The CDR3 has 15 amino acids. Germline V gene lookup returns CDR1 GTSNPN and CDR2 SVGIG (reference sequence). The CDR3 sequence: CAWSELAGPYNEQFF. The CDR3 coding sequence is TGTGCCTGGAGTGAACTAGCGGGGCCATACAATGAGCAGTTCTTC. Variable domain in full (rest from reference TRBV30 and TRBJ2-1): SQTIHQWPATLVQPVGSPLSLECTVEGTSNPNLYWYRQAAGRGLQLLFYSVGIGQISSEVPQNLSASRPQDRQFILSSKKLLLSDSGFYLCAWSELAGPYNEQFFGPGTRLTVL.